This T cell receptor (beta chain) was profiled in a study of blood T cell repertoires in COVID-19 (dated by TCRdb to about 2020). Notes on the research overall: Samples covering the acute and convalescent phases of COVID-19 were provided by collaborators in the United States, Italy and Spain. The prospective study material was composed of cDNA or gDNA derived from T cells, B-cell-depleted T cells, or PBMCs. Subjects who had been exposed to COVID-19, were actively infected with it, or had recovered from it provided the deeply sampled blood TCRbeta repertoires that made up the dataset. The repertoires were released in a freely available public database meant as a resource for research on the immune response to SARS-CoV-2. Samples came from the ongoing ImmuneRACE study (first 160 participants) plus 1,254 subjects from 6 global collaborators. Nearly every sample came with metadata listing a de-identified subject ID, COVID-19 status, age in years and sex. Where available, HLA class I and class II types were obtained from metadata supplied by the sample provider rather than from assay-based typing.

As regards this clone: Its antigen is still unknown. Per-nucleotide qualities are absent, and no much larger clonotype sits a single base away.

Points the paper makes about the study in general: The amount of clinical and demographic metadata varied by source and participant and was provided uncurated.

TCRbeta CDR3 regions were amplified from genomic DNA using the immunoSEQ Assay, a bias-controlled multiplex PCR. The authors' analysis ran thus. Within the assay, amplification of reference gene primers was used to estimate how many nucleated cells each sample contained. To quantify the absolute abundance of each unique TCRbeta CDR3 rearrangement, sequence reads were collapsed and filtered. Productive Simpson clonality was computed per sample as the square root of Simpson's diversity index over productive rearrangements. Drawn from immuneACCESS, this table holds only the in-frame rearrangements with V and J called that TCRdb kept. Clones are partly lost; checked studies trace under half to an unresolved V gene and leave the rest unexplained. V and J calls and clone size are those listed in that table; D and trimming were worked out from the DNA. The sample data list fewer than 120,000 clones, and roughly 80% of these were observed just once. In total, the top ten clones hold approximately 17% of the sample.

Whole blood was collected in K2EDTA tubes by collaborating institutions according to the institutions' own protocols. Collaborator samples were shipped for TCRbeta analysis as frozen whole blood, isolated PBMCs, or DNA extracted from either sample type. V is cut back by 4 bases and J by 7 bases, with 3 bases in the junction unmatched. The CDR3 numbers 13 residues from cysteine through phenylalanine. Of all the DNA, just the CDR3 is kept, 39 bases in frame from base 1. Reading the germline V gene (reference sequence) gives CDR1 SGHNT and CDR2 YYREEE. The sequence is built from TRBV5-4 and TRBJ1-2; 11 nucleotides in the junction match TRBD1. The sequenced sample consisted of peripheral blood. This TCR was sampled from an older woman with acute or convalescent COVID-19. The DNA sequence is as follows: TGTGCCAGCAGCCCGGACAGGGGGCGTGGCTACACCTTC. Its protein product is CASSPDRGRGYTF.